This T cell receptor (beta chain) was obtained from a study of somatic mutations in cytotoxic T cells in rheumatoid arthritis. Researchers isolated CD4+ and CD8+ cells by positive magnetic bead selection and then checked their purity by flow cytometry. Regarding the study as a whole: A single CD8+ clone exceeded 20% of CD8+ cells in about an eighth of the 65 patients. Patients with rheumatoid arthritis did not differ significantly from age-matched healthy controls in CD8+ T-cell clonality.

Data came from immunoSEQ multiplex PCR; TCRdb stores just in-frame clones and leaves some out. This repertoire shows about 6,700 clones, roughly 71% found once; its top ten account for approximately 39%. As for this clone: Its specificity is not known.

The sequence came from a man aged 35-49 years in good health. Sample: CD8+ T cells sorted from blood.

CDR3: CASSYGADNQPQHF. The CDR3 region has the DNA TGTGCCAGCAGTTACGGGGCGGACAATCAGCCCCAGCATTTT. The rearrangement links TRBV27 to TRBJ1-5, with a tentative D call TRBD1 (5 bases). V gave up 4 bases and J gave up 3 bases, with 10 bases separating them. This CDR3 region has 14 residues. In germline, CDR1 is MNHEY, CDR2 SMNVEV (reference sequence).